Listed below are T cell receptor beta chains from one sample, sequenced in a study of shared clonotypes between healthy human individuals. Here immunoSEQ multiplex PCR was the method, and the copy in TCRdb shows in-frame clones only, minus some. The sample comprises approximately 1.5 million clones, approximately 98% of which are singletons, and approximately 0.44% rests with the top ten. The sample comprised naive CD4+ T cells sorted from blood. These receptors were obtained from a man aged 25 to 40 in good health. The CDR3 runs from the conserved cysteine through the conserved F or W. D genes are given only for firm matches. Rows may omit the clone size; those that give it use once, few, many or a size class.

>TRBV5-6|TRBJ2-2|.|.
TGTGCCAGCAGCTTAGACCCTAGGGGTGCCCGGGAGCTGTTTTTT
CASSLDPRGARELFF
>TRBV19|TRBJ2-1|TRBD1|.
TGTGCCAGTAGTATCGGGACAGGGTTTCCCAGCTCCTACAATGAGCAGTTCTTC
CASSIGTGFPSSYNEQFF
>TRBV7-2|TRBJ2-7|.|once
TGTGCCAGCAGCCCCCAGGGGAGGGAGCAGTACTTC
CASSPQGREQYF
>TRBV30|TRBJ1-1|.|.
TGTGCCTGGGTGGGTGATACGAACACTGAAGCTTTCTTT
CAWVGDTNTEAFF
>TRBV5-5|TRBJ2-1|TRBD2|.
TGTGCCAGCAGCTTGATGGCTAGCGGTTACAATGAGCAGTTCTTC
CASSLMASGYNEQFF
>TRBV19|TRBJ1-2|TRBD1|.
TGTGCCAGTAGTAGGGACAGGGGCGACTATGGCTACACCTTC
CASSRDRGDYGYTF
>TRBV7-9|TRBJ2-3|.|.
TGTGCCAGCAGCTTAGGTTACAGGGTCACAGATACGCAGTATTTT
CASSLGYRVTDTQYF
>TRBV19|TRBJ2-2|TRBD1|.
TGTGCCAGTAGTATAGCGGGTACAGGGGCCGATTGGTACACCGGGGAGCTGTTTTTT
CASSIAGTGADWYTGELFF
>TRBV6-4|TRBJ2-2|.|.
TGTGCCAGCAGTCGACGGGACGGCACCGGGGAGCTGTTTTTT
CASSRRDGTGELFF
>TRBV18|TRBJ1-4|.|.
TGTGCCAGCTCACCACGACGGGTTCCCACTAATGAAAAACTGTTTTTT
CASSPRRVPTNEKLFF